This T cell receptor (beta chain) comes out of a study of technical replicates of blood from four donors. The repertoire was sequenced with immunoSEQ multiplex PCR; TCRdb's copy has only in-frame clones and lacks some. This sample carries fewer than 100,000 clones, 75% to 95% of them seen once, and the ten largest clones take roughly 0.27%. In germline, CDR1 is SGHRS, CDR2 YFSETQ. The CDR3 has 15 residues. Trimming left V 1 base short and J 5 bases short, with 13 bases between. V usage is TRBV5-1 and J usage is TRBJ1-5; D is perhaps TRBD1 (6 bases). The sequenced material came from T cells isolated from PBMCs. The origin of this receptor is a human donor in good health. The CDR3 loop reads CASSLWGGEDQPQHF. The CDR3, as DNA: TGCGCCAGCAGCTTGTGGGGGGGCGAGGATCAGCCCCAGCATTTT.